Listed here are 28 T cell receptor beta chains from one sample, sequenced in a study of T cell changes during pregnancy in multiple sclerosis. Assay used: immunoSEQ multiplex PCR; TCRdb lists only in-frame clones, some missing. This table has fewer than 55,000 clones, approximately 90% appearing once. The sample here was CD8+ T cells from peripheral blood mononuclear cells, taken after pregnancy. These receptors were obtained from a female donor in good health, enrolled as a control in a pregnancy study.

The V call is TRBV4-3, the J call TRBJ2-6; TRBD1 is a possible D gene (7 bases). V lost 4 bases, J lost 2 bases, and 21 bases lay in between. The germline gives CDR1 LGHNA, CDR2 YSLEER. This CDR3 spans 19 amino acids. The CDR3 loop reads CASSPPSETGTAGANVLTF. The CDR3 nucleotides are TGCGCCAGCAGCCCCCCCTCCGAGACAGGGACTGCTGGGGCCAACGTCCTGACTTTC.

The chain is built from TRBV6-5 and TRBJ2-3; TRBD1 matches at 11 bases. The junction had 4 bases not matched to a gene; V was cut back by 2 bases and J by 3 bases. Per the germline V gene, CDR1 is MNHEY and CDR2 is SVGAGI. CDR3 length equals 16 residues. The CDR3 here is CASSYLGQGVTDTQYF. The CDR3 DNA reads as TGTGCCAGCAGTTACCTGGGACAGGGGGTGACAGATACGCAGTATTTT.

CDR3 loop: CASSLGGGQPQHF. CDR3 nucleotide sequence: TGTGCCAGCAGTTTAGGGGGCGGTCAGCCCCAGCATTTT. V usage is TRBV27 and J usage is TRBJ1-5, with a weak D call TRBD1 (6 bases). The CDR3 sequence is 13 residues long. CDR1 MNHEY and CDR2 SMNVEV come from the germline V gene (reference sequence). Trimming took 2 bases from V and 6 from J, leaving 8 bases between them.

The chain couples TRBV21-1 to TRBJ2-3; whether TRBD1, the table's D call, matches the DNA was not checked. TRBV21-1 is a pseudogene locus. CDR3 size: 19 residues. CDR3 coding DNA: TGTGCCAGCAGCAAAGCCCGGGACAGGGGTGTTCTTAGCACAGATACGCAGTATTTT. Amino acids: CASSKARDRGVLSTDTQYF.

V and J are TRBV7-2 and TRBJ2-5; D may be TRBD1 (6 bases). The CDR3 is made up of 19 amino acids. CDR1 SGHTA and CDR2 FQGNSA come from the germline V gene. V lost 4 bases and J lost 4, with 28 bases in between. CDR3 nucleotide sequence: TGTGCCAGCAGCTCTCTAGGATCTTTCAGAGGGGGTGGGCTAGAGACCCAGTACTTC. This sequence encodes CASSSLGSFRGGGLETQYF.

V is TRBV11-2 and J is TRBJ1-6; a weak D match, TRBD1 (5 bases). The CDR3 extends over 15 amino acids. V lost 5 bases to trimming and J lost 8 bases, with 16 bases between them. Germline CDR1 and CDR2: SGHAT and FQNNGV. CDR3 DNA: TGTGCCAGCAGCGCCTTGTGGGGCGCGGATTCACCCCTCCACTTT. This codes for CASSALWGADSPLHF.

The genes are TRBV2 and TRBJ2-7; D gene uncertain. Trimming shortened V by 4 bases and J by 9 bases, and 7 bases separated the two germline ends. The CDR3 runs to 10 residues. Germline lookup yields CDR1 SNHLY and CDR2 FYNNEI. The CDR3 loop is CASSGGRQYF. In DNA form, the CDR3 reads TGTGCCAGCAGTGGCGGAAGGCAGTACTTC.

J is TRBJ2-3 and V is TRBV10-3; weak D call: TRBD2 (5 bases). The CDR3 has 13 amino acids. Germline CDR1 reads ENHRY; CDR2 reads SYGVKD. V was cut by 11 bases and J by 8 bases, with 20 bases left in between. The CDR3: CAVEAPSAGTQYF. CDR3 in DNA: TGTGCCGTAGAAGCCCCTTCCGCGGGTACGCAGTATTTT.

The CDR3 loop reads CASSYKGYTGELFF. CDR3 bases: TGTGCCAGCAGTTACAAGGGGTACACCGGGGAGCTGTTTTTT. The V and J genes are TRBV6-5 and TRBJ2-2; TRBD1 is a possible D gene (5 bases). CDR1 is MNHEY, CDR2 SVGAGI, per germline. The CDR3 length is 14 residues. The V end lost 2 bases, the J end lost 3 bases, and 7 bases lay between the germline ends.

A few counts support this clone. This rearrangement joins TRBV30 to TRBJ1-1; the D gene is possibly TRBD1 (5 bases). There are 11 residues in the CDR3. CDR1 GTSNPN and CDR2 SVGIG come from the germline V gene (reference sequence). V was trimmed by 4 bases and J by 3 bases, leaving 6 bases between them. The CDR3 DNA is TGTGCCTGGACGGGGGACACTGAAGCTTTCTTT. This translates into CAWTGDTEAFF.

This clone is a singleton in its sample. The chain couples TRBV4-2 to TRBJ1-1, with 8 bases matching TRBD1. This CDR3 spans 16 amino acids. Germline CDR1 and CDR2: LGHNA and YNFKEQ. V dropped 2 bases and J dropped 1; count of bases not matched to a gene: 6. The CDR3 coding sequence is TGTGCCAGCAGCCAATTTTACAGGGGGGGGAACACTGAAGCTTTCTTT. Its translation is CASSQFYRGGNTEAFF.

The J gene is TRBJ2-7, the V gene TRBV28, with 7 bases identical to TRBD2. The J segment lost 7 bases and the V segment lost 1 base, leaving 4 bases of the junction unmatched. CDR1 is MDHEN and CDR2 is SYDVKM in the germline V gene. CDR3 length equals 13 residues. CDR3 DNA: TGTGCCAGCAGTTTATCTTTCGGGGGGGAGCAGTACTTC. This gives the protein CASSLSFGGEQYF.

The J gene is TRBJ1-1, the V gene TRBV30; weak D call: TRBD1 (5 bases). V dropped 0 bases and J dropped 4 bases, with 15 bases sitting between them. Looked up from germline, CDR1 is GTSNPN and CDR2 is SVGIG (reference sequence). This CDR3 has 15 residues. In DNA form, the CDR3 reads TGTGCCTGGAGTGTACTATCGGGCAGGGCCACTGAAGCTTTCTTT. It yields the protein CAWSVLSGRATEAFF.

The chain recombines TRBV7-2 with TRBJ1-5; no clear D gene. V lost 1 base, J lost 5 bases, and 6 bases lay in between. The CDR3 is made up of 13 amino acids. In germline, CDR1 is SGHTA, CDR2 FQGNSA. The CDR3 bases are TGTGCCAGCAGCTTAGGCGGGGATCAGCCCCAGCATTTT. Encoded protein: CASSLGGDQPQHF.

The chain links TRBV9 to TRBJ2-2; TRBD1 is a possible D gene (5 bases). The CDR3 has 17 residues. Germline V CDR1 and CDR2: SGDLS, YYNGEE. V shed 3 bases and J shed 1 base, with 16 bases lying between them. CDR3 in DNA: TGTGCCAGCAGCGATGGTCTCATACAGGAGAACACCGGGGAGCTGTTTTTT. Amino acid sequence: CASSDGLIQENTGELFF.

V gene TRBV27 combines with J gene TRBJ2-3; the match to TRBD1 covers 9 bases. Germline CDR1 MNHEY, CDR2 SMNVEV (reference sequence). The CDR3 is made up of 15 amino acids. V shed 4 bases and J 1 base; nucleotides not matched to a gene: 3. Here the CDR3 reads CASSYRDRGTDTQYF. CDR3 DNA: TGTGCCAGCAGTTACCGGGACAGGGGCACAGATACGCAGTATTTT.

The chain uses TRBV7-3 and TRBJ2-1; 9 bases match TRBD1. J was trimmed by 8 bases and V by 5 bases; bases with no gene match: 7. CDR3 length: 14 residues. Germline V gene data show CDR1 as SGHTA and CDR2 as FQGTGA. The CDR3 protein is CASSATGGWDEQFF. DNA for the CDR3: TGTGCCAGCAGCGCGACAGGGGGGTGGGATGAGCAGTTCTTC.

The chain has TRBV29-1 and TRBJ2-7, with 9 bases identical to TRBD2. The CDR3 covers 16 residues. Germline trimming cut 6 bases from V and 3 bases from J; bases unmatched to any gene: 15. CDR1 and CDR2 from the germline V gene are SQVTM and ANQGSEA. The CDR3 here is CSVRGRVAGSNYEQYF. In DNA, the CDR3 is TGCAGCGTCCGCGGGAGGGTAGCAGGTAGCAACTACGAGCAGTACTTC.

CDR3 nucleotides: TGTGCCAGCAGCCCCGGACGGAGGACCGGGGAGCTGTTTTTT. Protein sequence: CASSPGRRTGELFF. The chain combines TRBV13 with TRBJ2-2; D is perhaps TRBD2 (5 bases). V lost 5 bases and J 5 bases, leaving 12 bases between the germline ends. This CDR3 contains 14 residues. Per germline, CDR1 PRHDT and CDR2 FYEKMQ (reference sequence).

The chain employs TRBV28 and TRBJ2-7; no reliable D call. V was shortened by 6 bases and J by 3 bases, with 12 bases between the two germline ends. The V gene's germline CDR1 is MDHEN and CDR2 SYDVKM. This CDR3 comprises 13 residues. Written as DNA, the CDR3 is TGTGCCAGCAGCCCTCCGGGTTACTACGAGCAGTACTTC. Translated, it gives CASSPPGYYEQYF.

The chain links TRBV10-2 to TRBJ2-1; the D gene is possibly TRBD2 (6 bases). This CDR3 has 15 residues. The V gene's germline CDR1 is WSHSY and CDR2 SAAADI. V was cut by 2 bases and J by 3 bases, with 11 bases left in between. CDR3 amino acids: CASSEGGAIYNEQFF. CDR3 DNA sequence: TGCGCCAGCAGTGAGGGCGGGGCCATCTACAATGAGCAGTTCTTC.

The CDR3 spells CASGLGDYYGYTF. CDR3 bases: TGTGCCAGCGGACTAGGGGACTACTATGGCTACACCTTC. This chain joins TRBV6-1 and TRBJ1-2; perhaps TRBD1 as D (5 bases). The CDR3 runs to 13 residues. Trimming took off 8 bases at V and 3 bases at J, with 13 bases between the two ends. CDR1 is MNHNS, CDR2 SASEGT, per germline.

This CDR3 is CASSLNGQGYVHEQYF. CDR3 sequence (DNA): TGTGCCAGCAGCTTAAACGGACAGGGATATGTCCACGAGCAGTACTTC. V and J are TRBV13 and TRBJ2-7; 8 bases are shared with TRBD1. J gave up 5 bases and V 2 bases, and 11 bases lay outside the gene matches. The CDR3 length is 16 residues. Germline values: CDR1 PRHDT, CDR2 FYEKMQ (reference sequence).

The genes are TRBV7-6 and TRBJ2-7, with 7 bases identical to TRBD2. The J segment lost 4 bases and the V segment lost 11 bases, leaving 8 bases of the junction unmatched. This CDR3 is 12 amino acids long. The germline CDR1 and CDR2 sequences are SGHVS and FNYEAQ. The CDR3 DNA reads TGTGCCGGGGGGGGTCCCCTTTACGAGCAGTACTTC. As protein: CAGGGPLYEQYF.

This chain joins TRBV4-3 and TRBJ2-7; 7 bases are a match to TRBD1. The trim removed 4 bases at V and 3 bases at J, leaving 6 bases unmatched. The CDR3 runs to 14 residues. CDR1 is LGHNA, CDR2 YSLEER, per germline. The CDR3 region has the DNA TGCGCCAGCAGCCTAGGGACAGCGGACTACGAGCAGTACTTC. Protein sequence: CASSLGTADYEQYF.

This chain uses TRBV5-1 with TRBJ1-2; 7 nucleotides agree with TRBD1. Germline V lookup: CDR1 SGHRS, CDR2 YFSETQ. V lost 0 bases and J lost 4; bases outside the gene matches: 6. The CDR3 consists of 15 residues. CDR3 DNA: TGCGCCAGCAGCTTGGAGGGACAGAGCCTCTATGGCTACACCTTC. As protein: CASSLEGQSLYGYTF.

The genes are TRBV4-3 and TRBJ1-3; D unclear. The CDR3 spans 15 residues. Germline lookup yields CDR1 LGHNA and CDR2 YSLEER. The germline V and J ends were trimmed by 1 base and 8 bases, with 15 bases remaining between them. The CDR3 sequence: CASSQGGSGSDTIYF. The CDR3 region has the DNA TGCGCCAGCAGCCAAGGCGGATCGGGGTCGGACACCATATATTTT.

Of note for this clone: Relative to the germline gene, one junction end is altered; a read error may explain this. The chain has TRBV7-9 and TRBJ1-2; 10 bases line up with TRBD1. The CDR3 is made up of 13 amino acids. The germline CDR1 and CDR2 sequences are SEHNR and FQNEAQ (reference sequence). The CDR3 bases are TGTACCAGCAGCTTAGGGACAGGGGTCGGCTACACCTTC. Translated: CTSSLGTGVGYTF. Complete variable domain (other parts from reference TRBV7-9 and TRBJ1-2): DTGVSQNPRHKITKRGQNVTFRCDPISEHNRLYWYRQTLGQGPEFLTYFQNEAQLEKSRLLSDRFSAERPKGSFSTLEIQRTEQGDSAMYLCTSSLGTGVGYTFGSGTRLTVV.